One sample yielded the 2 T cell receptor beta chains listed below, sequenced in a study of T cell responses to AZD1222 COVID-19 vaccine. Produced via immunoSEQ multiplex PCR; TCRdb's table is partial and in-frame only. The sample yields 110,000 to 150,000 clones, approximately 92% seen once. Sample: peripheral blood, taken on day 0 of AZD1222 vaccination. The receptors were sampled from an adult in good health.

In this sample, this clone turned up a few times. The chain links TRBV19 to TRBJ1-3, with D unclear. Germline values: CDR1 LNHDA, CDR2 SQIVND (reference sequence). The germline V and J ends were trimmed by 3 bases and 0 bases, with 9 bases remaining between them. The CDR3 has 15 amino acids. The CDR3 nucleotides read TGTGCCAGTAGTATTCCCAGAAACTCTGGAAACACCATATATTTT. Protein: CASSIPRNSGNTIYF.

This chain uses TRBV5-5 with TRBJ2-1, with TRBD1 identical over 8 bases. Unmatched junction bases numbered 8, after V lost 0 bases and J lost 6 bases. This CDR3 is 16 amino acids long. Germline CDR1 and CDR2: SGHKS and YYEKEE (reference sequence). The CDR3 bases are TGTGCCAGCAGCTTGGAACCGGGACAGGTCCCCAATGAGCAGTTCTTC. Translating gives CASSLEPGQVPNEQFF.